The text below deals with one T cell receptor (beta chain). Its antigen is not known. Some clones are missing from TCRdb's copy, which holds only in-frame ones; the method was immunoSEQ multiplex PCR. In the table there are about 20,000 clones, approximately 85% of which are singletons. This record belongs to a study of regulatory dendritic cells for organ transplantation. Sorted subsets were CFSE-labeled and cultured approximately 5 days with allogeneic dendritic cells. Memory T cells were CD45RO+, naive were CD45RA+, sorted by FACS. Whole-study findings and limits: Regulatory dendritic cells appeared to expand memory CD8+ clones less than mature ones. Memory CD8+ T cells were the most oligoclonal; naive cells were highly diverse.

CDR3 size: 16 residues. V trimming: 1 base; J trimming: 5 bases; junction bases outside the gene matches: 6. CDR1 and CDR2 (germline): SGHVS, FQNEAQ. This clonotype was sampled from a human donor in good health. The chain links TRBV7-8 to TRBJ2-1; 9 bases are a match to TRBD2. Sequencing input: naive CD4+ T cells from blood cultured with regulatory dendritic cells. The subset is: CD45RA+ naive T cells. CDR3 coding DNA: TGTGCCAGCAGCTTAGAGGTGGGACTAGCCGACAATGAGCAGTTCTTC. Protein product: CASSLEVGLADNEQFF.